The T cell receptor beta chain described here comes from a study of shared clonotypes between healthy human individuals. It was across several immunoSEQ plates that each subset's genomic DNA was evenly split. Some clones are missing from TCRdb's copy, which holds only in-frame ones; the method was immunoSEQ multiplex PCR. The repertoire holds about 530,000 clones, about 79% seen once, with roughly an eighth in the top ten. The CDR3 totals 15 residues. The germline V gene encodes CDR1 SGHTS and CDR2 YDEGEE. Trimming shortened V by 0 bases and J by 4 bases, and 13 bases separated the two germline ends. Nashville, Tennessee was home to all donors, who were Caucasian adults.

The sequencing input was PBMCs. This sequence originates from a middle-aged woman in good health. Some clones in this sample may be carry-over from other donors' samples. V is TRBV5-8 and J is TRBJ1-2; D unresolved. The CDR3: CASSLVPILTYGYTF. For the CDR3, the DNA is TGTGCCAGCAGCTTGGTCCCCATCCTTACCTATGGCTACACCTTC.